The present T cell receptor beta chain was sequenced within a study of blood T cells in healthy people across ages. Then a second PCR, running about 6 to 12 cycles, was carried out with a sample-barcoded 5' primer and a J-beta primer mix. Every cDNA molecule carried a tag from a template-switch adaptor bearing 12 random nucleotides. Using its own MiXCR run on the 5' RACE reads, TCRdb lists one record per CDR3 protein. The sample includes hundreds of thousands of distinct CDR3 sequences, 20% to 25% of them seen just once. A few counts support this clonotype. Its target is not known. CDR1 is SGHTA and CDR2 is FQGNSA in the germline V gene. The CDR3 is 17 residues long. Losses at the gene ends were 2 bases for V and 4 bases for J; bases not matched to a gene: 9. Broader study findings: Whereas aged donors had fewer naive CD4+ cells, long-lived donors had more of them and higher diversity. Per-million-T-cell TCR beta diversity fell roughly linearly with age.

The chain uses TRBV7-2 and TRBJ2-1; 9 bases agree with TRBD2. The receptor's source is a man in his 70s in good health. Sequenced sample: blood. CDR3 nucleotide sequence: TGTGCCAGCAGCTTATCGGCGGGAGGGCCCTTATACAATGAGCAGTTCTTC. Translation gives CASSLSAGGPLYNEQFF.